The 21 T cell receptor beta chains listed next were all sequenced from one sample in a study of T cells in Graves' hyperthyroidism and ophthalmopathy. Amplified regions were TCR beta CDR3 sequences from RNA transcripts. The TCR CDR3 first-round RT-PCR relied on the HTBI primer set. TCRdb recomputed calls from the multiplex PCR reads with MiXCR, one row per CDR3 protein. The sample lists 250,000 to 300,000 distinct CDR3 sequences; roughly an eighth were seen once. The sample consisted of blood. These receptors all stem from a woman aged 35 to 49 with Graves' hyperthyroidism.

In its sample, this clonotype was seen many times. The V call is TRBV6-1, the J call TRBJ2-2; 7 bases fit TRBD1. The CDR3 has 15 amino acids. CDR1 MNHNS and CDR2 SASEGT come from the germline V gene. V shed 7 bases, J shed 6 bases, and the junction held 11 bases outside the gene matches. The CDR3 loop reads CASKIQGNGPGELFF. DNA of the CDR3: TGTGCCAGCAAAATACAGGGGAATGGTCCCGGGGAGCTGTTTTTT.

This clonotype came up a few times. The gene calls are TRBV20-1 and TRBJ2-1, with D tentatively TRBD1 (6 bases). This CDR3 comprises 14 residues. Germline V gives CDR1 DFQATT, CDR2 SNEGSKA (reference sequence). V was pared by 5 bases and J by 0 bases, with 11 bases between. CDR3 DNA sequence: TGCAGTGCTCCGACAGGAAGCTCCTACAATGAGCAGTTCTTC. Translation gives CSAPTGSSYNEQFF.

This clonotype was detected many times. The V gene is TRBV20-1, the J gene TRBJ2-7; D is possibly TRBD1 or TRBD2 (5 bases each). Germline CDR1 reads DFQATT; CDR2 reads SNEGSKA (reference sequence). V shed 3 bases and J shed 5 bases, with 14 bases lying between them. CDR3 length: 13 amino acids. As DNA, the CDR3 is TGCAGTGCTAGGTCGGGACCCCTCGACGAGCAGTACTTC. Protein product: CSARSGPLDEQYF.

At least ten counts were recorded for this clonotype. The DNA for the CDR3 is TGTGCCAGCAGCTCTGACGGCAACTATGGCTACACCTTC. Translated: CASSSDGNYGYTF. The chain combines TRBV7-9 with TRBJ1-2; D gene unclear. V lost 4 bases to trimming and J lost 2 bases, with 8 bases between them. The CDR3 is 13 residues long. Germline CDR1 SEHNR, CDR2 FQNEAQ (reference sequence). The whole variable domain, filled in from reference TRBV7-9 and TRBJ1-2, reads DTGVSQNPRHKITKRGQNVTFRCDPISEHNRLYWYRQTLGQGPEFLTYFQNEAQLEKSRLLSDRFSAERPKGSFSTLEIQRTEQGDSAMYLCASSSDGNYGYTFGSGTRLTVV.

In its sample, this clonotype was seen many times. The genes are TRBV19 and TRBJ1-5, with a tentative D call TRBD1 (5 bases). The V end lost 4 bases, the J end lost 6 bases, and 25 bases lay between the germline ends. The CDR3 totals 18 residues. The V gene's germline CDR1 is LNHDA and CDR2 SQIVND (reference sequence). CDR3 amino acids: CASSNFVWGRQVSQPQHF. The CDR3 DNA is TGTGCCAGTAGTAATTTCGTGTGGGGGAGGCAAGTGAGTCAGCCCCAGCATTTT.

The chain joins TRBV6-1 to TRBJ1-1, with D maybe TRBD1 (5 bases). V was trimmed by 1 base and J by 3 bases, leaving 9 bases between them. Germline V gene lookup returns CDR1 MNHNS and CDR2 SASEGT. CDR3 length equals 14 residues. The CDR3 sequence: CASSEVGVDTEAFF. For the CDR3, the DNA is TGTGCCAGCAGTGAAGTGGGGGTTGACACTGAAGCTTTCTTT.

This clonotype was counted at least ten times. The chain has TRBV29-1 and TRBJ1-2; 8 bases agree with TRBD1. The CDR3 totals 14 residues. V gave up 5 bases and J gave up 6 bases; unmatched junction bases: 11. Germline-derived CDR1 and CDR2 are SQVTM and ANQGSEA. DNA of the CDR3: TGCAGCGTTTACGACAGGGGAGGGGGACATGGCTACACCTTC. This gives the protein CSVYDRGGGHGYTF.

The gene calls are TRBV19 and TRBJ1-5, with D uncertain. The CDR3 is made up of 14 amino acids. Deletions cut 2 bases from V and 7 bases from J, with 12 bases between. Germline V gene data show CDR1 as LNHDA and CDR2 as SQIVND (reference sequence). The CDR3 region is CASSILPGSQPQHF. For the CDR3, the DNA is TGTGCCAGTAGTATATTACCGGGGTCCCAGCCCCAGCATTTT.

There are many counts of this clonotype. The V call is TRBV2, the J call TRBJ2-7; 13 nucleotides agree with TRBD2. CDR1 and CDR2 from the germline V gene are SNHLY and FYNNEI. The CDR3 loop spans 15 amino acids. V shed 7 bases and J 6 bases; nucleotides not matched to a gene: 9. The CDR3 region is CASKKLAGGPFEQYF. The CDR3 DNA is TGTGCCAGCAAGAAACTAGCGGGAGGGCCGTTCGAGCAGTACTTC.

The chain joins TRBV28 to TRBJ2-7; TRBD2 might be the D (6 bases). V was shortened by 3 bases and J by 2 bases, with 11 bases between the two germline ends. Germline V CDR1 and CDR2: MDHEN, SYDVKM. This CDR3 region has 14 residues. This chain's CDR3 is CASSLVSGPYEQYF. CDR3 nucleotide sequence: TGTGCCAGCAGTTTGGTTAGCGGCCCCTACGAGCAGTACTTC.

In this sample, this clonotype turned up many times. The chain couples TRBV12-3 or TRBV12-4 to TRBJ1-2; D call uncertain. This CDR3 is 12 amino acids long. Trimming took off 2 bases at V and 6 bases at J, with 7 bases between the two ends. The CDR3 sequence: CASSLHGDGYTF. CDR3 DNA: TGTGCCAGCAGTTTACACGGGGATGGCTACACCTTC.

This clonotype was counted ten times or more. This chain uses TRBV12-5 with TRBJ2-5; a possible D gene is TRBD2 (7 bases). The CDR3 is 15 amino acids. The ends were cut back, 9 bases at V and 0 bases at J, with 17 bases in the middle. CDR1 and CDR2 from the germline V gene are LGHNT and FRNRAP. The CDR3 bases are TGTGCTAGCGTAGACGCGGGGGCCGACCAAGAGACCCAGTACTTC. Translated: CASVDAGADQETQYF.

CDR3 DNA sequence: TGTGCCAGCAGTTACTCCATCGAGGCCTACGAGCAGTACTTC. Residues: CASSYSIEAYEQYF. The rearrangement joins TRBV6-6 to TRBJ2-7; D remains unclear. Germline assignment: CDR1 MNHNY and CDR2 SVGAGI (reference sequence). CDR3 length: 14 residues. The V and J ends lost 0 bases and 2 bases respectively, with 8 bases between them.

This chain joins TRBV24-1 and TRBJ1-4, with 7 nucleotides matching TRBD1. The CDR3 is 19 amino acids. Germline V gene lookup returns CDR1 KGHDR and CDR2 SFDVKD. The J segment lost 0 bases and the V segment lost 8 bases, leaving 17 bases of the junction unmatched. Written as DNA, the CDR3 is TGTGCCACCACCTATGGAGAGGGGACAGCGATAACAACTAATGAAAAACTGTTTTTT. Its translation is CATTYGEGTAITTNEKLFF.

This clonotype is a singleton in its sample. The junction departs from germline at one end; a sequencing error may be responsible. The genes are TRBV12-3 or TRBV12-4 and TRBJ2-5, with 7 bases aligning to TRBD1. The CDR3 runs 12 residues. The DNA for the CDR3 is TGTGTCAGCAGTGAAAGGGGGCAAGCCCAGTACTTC. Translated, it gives CVSSERGQAQYF.

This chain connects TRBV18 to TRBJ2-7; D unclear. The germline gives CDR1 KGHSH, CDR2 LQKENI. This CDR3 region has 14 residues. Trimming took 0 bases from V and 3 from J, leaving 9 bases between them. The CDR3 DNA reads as TGTGCCAGCTCACCACCTAACGTTTACTACGAGCAGTACTTC. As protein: CASSPPNVYYEQYF.

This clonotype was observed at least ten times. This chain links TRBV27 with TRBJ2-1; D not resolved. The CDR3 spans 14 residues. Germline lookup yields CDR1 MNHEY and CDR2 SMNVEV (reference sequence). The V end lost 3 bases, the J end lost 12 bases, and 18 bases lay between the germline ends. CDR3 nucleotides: TGTGCCAGCAGTTTTCTGGATACCCCCAAGGGGCAGTTCTTC. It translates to CASSFLDTPKGQFF.

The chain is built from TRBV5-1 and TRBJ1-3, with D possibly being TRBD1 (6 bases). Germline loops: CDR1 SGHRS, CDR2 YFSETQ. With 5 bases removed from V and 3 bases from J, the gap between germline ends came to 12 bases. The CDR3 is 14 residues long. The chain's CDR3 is CASSRQEIGNTIYF. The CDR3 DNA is TGCGCCAGCAGTCGACAGGAGATTGGAAACACCATATATTTT.

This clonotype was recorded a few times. The CDR3 protein is CASSLSRGKWNEQFF. DNA for the CDR3: TGTGCCAGCAGCTTATCGCGGGGGAAATGGAATGAGCAGTTCTTC. V gene TRBV7-9 combines with J gene TRBJ2-1, with 7 bases aligning to TRBD2. The CDR3 contains 15 residues. After removal of 2 bases from V and 7 bases from J, the junction contained 8 bases not matched to a gene. Germline CDR1 reads SEHNR; CDR2 reads FQNEAQ (reference sequence).

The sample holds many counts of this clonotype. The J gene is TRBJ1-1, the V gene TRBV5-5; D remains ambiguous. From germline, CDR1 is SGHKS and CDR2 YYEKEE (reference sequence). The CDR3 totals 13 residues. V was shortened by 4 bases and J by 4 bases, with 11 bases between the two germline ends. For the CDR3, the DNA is TGTGCCAGCAGCGCCCGGGCTACCACTGAAGCTTTCTTT. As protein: CASSARATTEAFF.

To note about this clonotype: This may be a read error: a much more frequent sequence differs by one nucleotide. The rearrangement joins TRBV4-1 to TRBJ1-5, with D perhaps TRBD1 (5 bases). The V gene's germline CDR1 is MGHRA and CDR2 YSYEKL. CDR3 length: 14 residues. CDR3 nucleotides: TGCGCCGGCAGCCAGTATTGGGGGGACCAGCCCCAGCATTTT. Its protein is CAGSQYWGDQPQHF.